Below, 21 T cell receptor beta chains from the same sample are listed, as sequenced in a study of T cells in Graves' hyperthyroidism and ophthalmopathy. Authors of the study amplified TCR beta CDR3 regions from RNA transcripts. Primed by the HTBI set, a first-round RT-PCR was run on the TCR CDR3. Using its own MiXCR run on the multiplex PCR reads, TCRdb lists one record per CDR3 protein. The sample holds approximately 590,000 distinct CDR3 sequences; 15% to 19% are singletons and the top ten take approximately 7.4%. The sequencing input was blood. These receptor sequences come from a woman aged 25 to 39 with Graves' hyperthyroidism.

This clonotype appeared a few times. The chain joins TRBV7-2 to TRBJ1-2; a weak D match, TRBD1 (5 bases). Germline lookup yields CDR1 SGHTA and CDR2 FQGNSA. Trimming shortened V by 4 bases and J by 6 bases, and 12 bases separated the two germline ends. The CDR3 totals 13 residues. CDR3 residues: CASSSGTEDGYTF. The CDR3 DNA is TGTGCCAGCAGCTCCGGGACGGAAGATGGCTACACCTTC. The whole variable domain, remainder taken from reference TRBV7-2 and TRBJ1-2, is GAGVSQSPSNKVTEKGKDVELRCDPISGHTALYWYRQSLGQGLEFLIYFQGNSAPDKSGLPSDRFSAERTGGSVSTLTIQRTQQEDSAVYLCASSSGTEDGYTFGSGTRLTVV.

This clonotype was seen a handful of times. V gene TRBV28 combines with J gene TRBJ2-1; D is undetermined. Germline CDR1 reads MDHEN; CDR2 reads SYDVKM. Between the trimmed V and J ends, which lost 6 bases and 1 base, there was a span of 19 bases. The CDR3 is 17 amino acids. In DNA form, the CDR3 reads TGTGCCAGCAGCCAAGAGGAGAGCTCCTGGTCCTACAATGAGCAGTTCTTC. Translated: CASSQEESSWSYNEQFF.

This clonotype was recorded many times. The rearrangement joins TRBV5-1 to TRBJ2-2, with 8 bases lining up with TRBD1. The J segment lost 3 bases and the V segment lost 4 bases, leaving 5 bases of the junction unmatched. Germline CDR1 reads SGHRS; CDR2 reads YFSETQ. This CDR3 spans 15 amino acids. Written as DNA, the CDR3 is TGCGCCAGCAGCGGGACGACAGGGGACACCGGGGAGCTGTTTTTT. Its protein product is CASSGTTGDTGELFF.

The V and J genes are TRBV5-1 and TRBJ2-4; 7 positions match TRBD2. From germline, CDR1 is SGHRS and CDR2 YFSETQ. CDR3 size: 16 residues. Trimming at V came to 4 bases and at J to 0 bases, leaving 7 bases not matched to a gene. The CDR3 coding sequence is TGCGCCAGCAGCCACGACGGGGGGAAAGCCAAAAACATTCAGTACTTC. It encodes CASSHDGGKAKNIQYF. Full variable domain (outside the CDR3, taken from reference TRBV5-1 and TRBJ2-4): KAGVTQTPRYLIKTRGQQVTLSCSPISGHRSVSWYQQTPGQGLQFLFEYFSETQRNKGNFPGRFSGRQFSNSRSEMNVSTLELGDSALYLCASSHDGGKAKNIQYFGAGTRLSVL.

This clonotype has ten or more counts. V and J are TRBV5-1 and TRBJ2-3, with 10 nucleotides matching TRBD2. CDR3 size: 16 residues. The V gene end was trimmed by 5 bases and the J gene end by 0 bases; junction bases not matched to a gene: 6. Germline CDR1 reads SGHRS; CDR2 reads YFSETQ. The CDR3 bases are TGCGCCAGCAGACCTCAGACTAGCGGGAGCACAGATACGCAGTATTTT. This encodes CASRPQTSGSTDTQYF. Complete variable domain (other parts from reference TRBV5-1 and TRBJ2-3): KAGVTQTPRYLIKTRGQQVTLSCSPISGHRSVSWYQQTPGQGLQFLFEYFSETQRNKGNFPGRFSGRQFSNSRSEMNVSTLELGDSALYLCASRPQTSGSTDTQYFGPGTRLTVL.

The V call is TRBV6-1, the J call TRBJ2-3, with 9 bases identical to TRBD1. V lost 4 bases, J lost 4 bases, and 6 bases stayed unmatched. This CDR3 region has 15 residues. Looked up from germline, CDR1 is MNHNS and CDR2 is SASEGT. The CDR3: CASSGRDRAADTQYF. In nucleotides, the CDR3 is TGTGCCAGCAGTGGACGGGACAGGGCTGCAGATACGCAGTATTTT.

This clonotype came up many times. The chain uses TRBV12-3 or TRBV12-4 and TRBJ1-2; 9 bases match TRBD1. The CDR3 runs to 16 residues. The V segment lost 6 bases and the J segment 7 bases; nucleotides outside the gene matches: 15. CDR3 amino acids: CASRPTRDRDSSGYTF. The CDR3 DNA reads TGTGCCAGCAGACCTACCCGGGACAGGGATTCTTCTGGCTACACCTTC.

The genes are TRBV27 and TRBJ2-5; possibly TRBD1 or TRBD2 for D (5 bases each). The germline CDR1 and CDR2 sequences are MNHEY and SMNVEV (reference sequence). V dropped 11 bases and J dropped 7 bases, with 17 bases sitting between them. CDR3 length: 12 residues. CDR3 in DNA: TGTGCCTCCCTCGGGGCAGGAGGGACCCAGTACTTC. It specifies CASLGAGGTQYF.

The rearrangement joins TRBV6-6 to TRBJ2-2, with 9 bases identical to TRBD2. The germline gives CDR1 MNHNY, CDR2 SVGAGI (reference sequence). There are 18 residues in the CDR3. After removal of 2 bases from V and 3 bases from J, the junction contained 10 bases not matched to a gene. CDR3 coding DNA: TGTGCCAGCAGTTACGAGCTAGCGGGAATGGGGTACACCGGGGAGCTGTTTTTT. Encoded protein: CASSYELAGMGYTGELFF.

Written as DNA, the CDR3 is TGCAGCGTTGACCCCACCGGGGGGCGGAGCACAGATACGCAGTATTTT. Protein product: CSVDPTGGRSTDTQYF. The genes are TRBV29-1 and TRBJ2-3, with TRBD2 as a possible D gene (7 bases). Trimming stripped 3 bases from V and 0 bases from J, with 16 bases between. CDR1 SQVTM and CDR2 ANQGSEA come from the germline V gene. This CDR3 spans 16 amino acids.

This clonotype showed up just a few times. This chain connects TRBV6-5 to TRBJ2-3, with 12 bases identical to TRBD2. There are 15 residues in the CDR3. After removal of 8 bases from V and 4 bases from J, the junction contained 7 bases not matched to a gene. Germline lookup yields CDR1 MNHEY and CDR2 SVGAGI. CDR3 bases: TGTGCCAGCCAGTTACTAGCGGGAGGACCAGATACGCAGTATTTT. This encodes CASQLLAGGPDTQYF.

This clonotype was seen only a few times. The chain couples TRBV7-7 to TRBJ2-1; 7 bases fit TRBD2. The CDR3 loop spans 15 amino acids. J gave up 7 bases and V 5 bases, and 11 bases lay outside the gene matches. The germline V gene has CDR1 SSHAT and CDR2 FNYEAQ (reference sequence). This CDR3 reads CASSAGGGEGNEQFF. As DNA, the CDR3 is TGTGCCAGCAGCGCTGGGGGGGGGGAAGGTAATGAGCAGTTCTTC.

This clonotype was recorded at least ten times. V gene TRBV10-3 combines with J gene TRBJ1-2, with 8 bases identical to TRBD1. Trimming removed 0 bases from V and 5 bases from J; junction bases left unmatched: 8. This CDR3 has 16 residues. From germline, CDR1 is ENHRY and CDR2 SYGVKD. The CDR3 nucleotides are TGTGCCATCAGTGAGTCCGGACAGGGAGAGTCGTATGGCTACACCTTC. This codes for CAISESGQGESYGYTF.

The table lists this clonotype with many counts. The CDR3 region is CASSLEARLNTEAFF. CDR3 DNA: TGTGCCAGCAGCTTGGAGGCCAGATTGAACACTGAAGCTTTCTTT. The chain joins TRBV5-5 to TRBJ1-1, with unresolved D. Trimming left V 0 bases short and J 0 bases short, with 9 bases between. This CDR3 has 15 amino acids. Germline lookup yields CDR1 SGHKS and CDR2 YYEKEE (reference sequence).

This clonotype has just a few counts. The rearrangement joins TRBV18 to TRBJ2-2; the D gene is possibly TRBD2 (6 bases). There are 16 residues in the CDR3. With 4 bases removed from V and 6 bases from J, the gap between germline ends came to 18 bases. CDR1 is KGHSH, CDR2 LQKENI, per germline. This chain's CDR3 is CASSLGTLPAAGELFF. The CDR3 DNA is TGTGCCAGCTCACTAGGGACTCTCCCGGCCGCCGGGGAGCTGTTTTTT. Full variable domain (rest looked up from reference TRBV18 and TRBJ2-2): NAGVMQNPRHLVRRRGQEARLRCSPMKGHSHVYWYRQLPEEGLKFMVYLQKENIIDESGMPKERFSAEFPKEGPSILRIQQVVRGDSAAYFCASSLGTLPAAGELFFGEGSRLTVL.

V is TRBV27 and J is TRBJ2-3, with D uncertain. In germline, CDR1 is MNHEY, CDR2 SMNVEV (reference sequence). V lost 9 bases to trimming and J lost 3 bases, with 22 bases between them. This CDR3 spans 16 amino acids. The CDR3 bases are TGTGCCAGTTGGTCCCCCCGGGCTAGAAGTACAGATACGCAGTATTTT. This encodes CASWSPRARSTDTQYF.

Here the CDR3 reads CASSQGTGRNTGELFF. CDR3 in DNA: TGCGCCAGCAGCCAAGGCACAGGGCGGAACACCGGGGAGCTGTTTTTT. The genes are TRBV4-1 and TRBJ2-2, with D maybe TRBD1 (6 bases). The V gene's germline CDR1 is MGHRA and CDR2 YSYEKL. With 1 base removed from V and 1 base from J, the gap between germline ends came to 10 bases. The CDR3 extends over 16 amino acids.

This clonotype has at least ten counts. V gene TRBV20-1 combines with J gene TRBJ2-7, with 8 bases identical to TRBD2. The CDR3 length is 15 residues. The germline gives CDR1 DFQATT, CDR2 SNEGSKA (reference sequence). J lost 0 bases, V lost 5 bases, and 9 bases had no gene match. The CDR3 sequence: CSAWSSGTSSYEQYF. In DNA form, the CDR3 reads TGCAGTGCTTGGAGTAGCGGGACTAGCTCCTACGAGCAGTACTTC.

This clonotype has just a few counts. This chain uses TRBV29-1 with TRBJ2-7; 11 bases are a match to TRBD2. With 5 bases clipped from V and 3 bases from J, the junction kept 3 bases outside the gene matches. The germline V gene has CDR1 SQVTM and CDR2 ANQGSEA. The CDR3 totals 13 residues. DNA of the CDR3: TGCAGCGTTCGACTAGCGGGATTCTACGAGCAGTACTTC. As protein: CSVRLAGFYEQYF.

This clonotype was counted only a few times. The rearrangement uses TRBV18 and TRBJ2-3; a weak D match, TRBD2 (5 bases). The CDR3 length is 18 residues. Germline CDR1 is KGHSH and CDR2 is LQKENI. V lost 5 bases to trimming and J lost 0 bases, with 21 bases between them. CDR3 nucleotides: TGTGCCAGCTCAGCCCCTAAGGGAAGCGGACCTAGCACAGATACGCAGTATTTT. Translation gives CASSAPKGSGPSTDTQYF.

This clonotype has at least ten counts. The chain has TRBV7-9 and TRBJ2-7; TRBD2 agrees at 12 bases. Germline values: CDR1 SEHNR, CDR2 FQNEAQ (reference sequence). CDR3 size: 15 residues. Unmatched junction bases numbered 6, after V lost 5 bases and J lost 4 bases. The CDR3 region is CASSIILAGGYEQYF. The CDR3 DNA reads as TGTGCCAGCAGCATCATACTAGCGGGAGGTTACGAGCAGTACTTC.